The clone carrying this TCR beta chain showed up just a few times. Its target is not known. The data are from a study of CD8 T cells in ankylosing spondylitis. General study results and limits: Several of the motif variants were reported before in synovial fluid and blood from reactive arthritis. Within matched ankylosing spondylitis synovial fluid, disease-linked clones were reportedly significantly enriched.

Each TCR beta library was made by quantitative 5'-RACE that incorporated molecular barcodes. TCRdb reprocessed the 5' RACE reads with MiXCR, giving one entry per CDR3 protein. Among approximately 260,000 distinct CDR3 sequences listed, about 20% were seen once. This CDR3 is 16 amino acids long. V was cut by 1 base and J by 1 base, with 14 bases left in between. The chain combines TRBV12-3 or TRBV12-4 with TRBJ2-7; the D is unclear. The clonotype originates from a male donor with ankylosing spondylitis or in good health (not recorded which). Sequencing input: blood, either unsorted or a sorted T cell fraction (not recorded which). Here the CDR3 reads CASSLVVASHSYEQYF. DNA for the CDR3: TGTGCCAGCAGTTTAGTTGTGGCCAGCCATTCCTACGAGCAGTACTTC.